These 24 T cell receptor beta chains were all obtained from the same sample, sequenced in a study of T cell clonotyping in hematopoietic cell transplantation. Clones were read by immunoSEQ multiplex PCR, and TCRdb kept only the in-frame ones, dropping some. Among about 3,500 clones listed, about 70% were seen once. The source was peripheral blood mononuclear cells, collected 30 days after allogeneic stem cell transplant. These receptors were collected from a male patient in his thirties or forties who had an allogeneic stem cell transplant from an unrelated donor, so the T cells may come from the graft donor. Some clones in this sample may be carry-over from other donors' samples.

V usage is TRBV2 and J usage is TRBJ2-2, with D possibly being TRBD1 (5 bases). V lost 10 bases and J lost 7, with 16 bases in between. This CDR3 region has 13 residues. Looked up from germline, CDR1 is SNHLY and CDR2 is FYNNEI. This chain's CDR3 is CATFVGADGELFF. The DNA for the CDR3 is TGTGCCACCTTCGTAGGGGCGGACGGGGAGCTGTTTTTT.

The J gene is TRBJ1-5, the V gene TRBV7-8, with D maybe TRBD1 (6 bases). This CDR3 is 17 amino acids long. Per germline, CDR1 SGHVS and CDR2 FQNEAQ. The ends were cut back, 3 bases at V and 0 bases at J, with 15 bases in the middle. The CDR3 here is CASSLGSGVPSNQPQHF. CDR3 in DNA: TGTGCCAGCAGCTTGGGGTCAGGGGTCCCTAGCAATCAGCCCCAGCATTTT. Using reference TRBV7-8 and TRBJ1-5 for the parts outside the CDR3, the full variable domain is GAGVSQSPRYKVAKRGQDVALRCDPISGHVSLFWYQQALGQGPEFLTYFQNEAQLDKSGLPSDRFFAERPEGSVSTLKIQRTQQEDSAVYLCASSLGSGVPSNQPQHFGDGTRLSIL.

The chain couples TRBV7-6 to TRBJ2-3; TRBD2 aligns across 8 bases. V was clipped by 10 bases and J by 5 bases; unmatched bases: 8. The CDR3 has 13 amino acids. Germline lookup yields CDR1 SGHVS and CDR2 FNYEAQ. As DNA, the CDR3 is TGTGCCATTGCCGGGGGGGCCGAAGATACGCAGTATTTT. Amino acid sequence: CAIAGGAEDTQYF. The complete variable domain, with remaining parts taken from reference TRBV7-6 and TRBJ2-3, reads GAGVSQSPRYKVTKRGQDVALRCDPISGHVSLYWYRQALGQGPEFLTYFNYEAQQDKSGLPNDRFSAERPEGSISTLTIQRTEQRDSAMYRCAIAGGAEDTQYFGPGTRLTVL.

J is TRBJ1-2 and V is TRBV19; TRBD1 matches 8 bases. The germline gives CDR1 LNHDA, CDR2 SQIVND (reference sequence). The junction had 9 bases not matched to a gene; V was cut back by 7 bases and J by 5 bases. The CDR3 loop spans 14 amino acids. The chain's CDR3 is CASNPGGVGYGYTF. CDR3 DNA: TGTGCCAGTAATCCAGGGGGCGTTGGGTATGGCTACACCTTC. The whole variable domain, filled in from reference TRBV19 and TRBJ1-2, reads DGGITQSPKYLFRKEGQNVTLSCEQNLNHDAMYWYRQDPGQGLRLIYYSQIVNDFQKGDIAEGYSVSREKKESFPLTVTSAQKNPTAFYLCASNPGGVGYGYTFGSGTRLTVV.

This clone was detected a few times. The chain links TRBV4-1 to TRBJ1-5; D unclear. The length of the CDR3 is 16 residues. Trimming removed 0 bases from V and 6 bases from J, with 15 bases in between. Germline V gene lookup returns CDR1 MGHRA and CDR2 YSYEKL. CDR3 residues: CASSQESGGYGQPQHF. The CDR3 DNA reads TGCGCCAGCAGCCAAGAATCTGGAGGGTACGGTCAGCCCCAGCATTTT.

The rearrangement links TRBV29-1 to TRBJ1-2, with D tentatively TRBD1 (5 bases). This CDR3 spans 14 amino acids. V was clipped by 4 bases and J by 2 bases, with 14 bases between them. CDR1 is SQVTM and CDR2 is ANQGSEA in the germline V gene. In nucleotides, the CDR3 is TGCAGCGTTGGGGTCTCGGGGGGAAACTATGGCTACACCTTC. It yields the protein CSVGVSGGNYGYTF.

V usage is TRBV18 and J usage is TRBJ1-3; no definite D call. CDR3 size: 15 residues. The V and J ends lost 1 base and 0 bases respectively, with 7 bases between them. Germline V gives CDR1 KGHSH, CDR2 LQKENI. CDR3 DNA: TGTGCCAGCTCACCACAAGCTCACTCTGGAAACACCATATATTTT. It specifies CASSPQAHSGNTIYF.

The gene calls are TRBV5-4 and TRBJ1-2; perhaps TRBD1 as D (5 bases). CDR1 is SGHNT and CDR2 is YYREEE in the germline V gene (reference sequence). V gave up 3 bases and J gave up 7 bases, with 22 bases separating them. CDR3 length: 16 residues. The CDR3 reads CASSSGGLKGRSGYTF. The CDR3 DNA sequence: TGTGCCAGCAGCTCTGGTGGGTTGAAGGGACGGAGTGGCTACACCTTC.

The chain joins TRBV29-1 to TRBJ2-5, with 7 nucleotides matching TRBD1. Germline assignment: CDR1 SQVTM and CDR2 ANQGSEA. The CDR3 sequence is 12 residues long. V trimming: 7 bases; J trimming: 1 base; junction bases outside the gene matches: 3. The DNA for the CDR3 is TGCAGCGACAGGGGAGCCCAAGAGACCCAGTACTTC. It encodes CSDRGAQETQYF.

V and J are TRBV2 and TRBJ1-5, with 9 bases identical to TRBD1. This CDR3 has 13 residues. Losses at the gene ends were 7 bases for V and 6 bases for J; bases not matched to a gene: 4. The germline V gene has CDR1 SNHLY and CDR2 FYNNEI. CDR3 nucleotides: TGTGCCAGCACTCGGACAGGGGCTCAGCCCCAGCATTTT. Translated, it gives CASTRTGAQPQHF. Combining the CDR3 with reference TRBV2 and TRBJ1-5 gives the whole variable domain EPEVTQTPSHQVTQMGQEVILRCVPISNHLYFYWYRQILGQKVEFLVSFYNNEISEKSEIFDDQFSVERPDGSNFTLKIRSTKLEDSAMYFCASTRTGAQPQHFGDGTRLSIL.

The rearrangement uses TRBV14 and TRBJ2-3; 13 nucleotides line up with TRBD2. Germline loops: CDR1 SGHDN, CDR2 FVKESK. V lost 5 bases to trimming and J lost 14 bases; unmatched junction nucleotides: 13. CDR3 length: 15 residues. Here the CDR3 DNA reads TGTGCCAGCAGCTCCCGACTAGCGGGGGGCCGAGGTGTGTATTTT. Translation: CASSSRLAGGRGVYF.

V usage is TRBV7-6 and J usage is TRBJ1-1, with a tentative D call TRBD1 (6 bases). The CDR3 loop spans 15 amino acids. Deletions cut 2 bases from V and 3 bases from J, with 13 bases between. Germline CDR1 and CDR2: SGHVS and FNYEAQ. In DNA form, the CDR3 reads TGTGCCAGCAGCTTAATGACGGGGGCGGACACTGAAGCTTTCTTT. It codes for CASSLMTGADTEAFF.

The chain employs TRBV6-5 and TRBJ1-5; D uncertain. CDR1 and CDR2 (germline): MNHEY, SVGAGI. The length of the CDR3 is 14 residues. V lost 5 bases, J lost 1 base, and 9 bases lay in between. CDR3 sequence: CASSRGRSNQPQHF. The DNA for the CDR3 is TGTGCCAGCAGTAGAGGCAGAAGCAATCAGCCCCAGCATTTT.

This chain links TRBV5-4 with TRBJ2-7, with a weak D call TRBD1 (5 bases). Germline values: CDR1 SGHNT, CDR2 YYREEE (reference sequence). The CDR3 covers 15 residues. The V and J ends lost 0 bases and 0 bases respectively, with 10 bases between them. Written as DNA, the CDR3 is TGTGCCAGCAGCTTGGGGGGCCTAAGCTCCTACGAGCAGTACTTC. Protein sequence: CASSLGGLSSYEQYF. The variable domain in full, completed from reference TRBV5-4 and TRBJ2-7, reads ETGVTQSPTHLIKTRGQQVTLRCSSQSGHNTVSWYQQALGQGPQFIFQYYREEENGRGNFPPRFSGLQFPNYSSELNVNALELDDSALYLCASSLGGLSSYEQYFGPGTRLTVT.

The V gene is TRBV4-3, the J gene TRBJ1-6, with 7 bases lining up with TRBD1. Germline loops: CDR1 LGHNA, CDR2 YSLEER. V gave up 1 base and J gave up 6 bases; unmatched junction bases: 3. The CDR3 covers 15 residues. CDR3 protein: CASSQGQGSNSPLHF. The CDR3 DNA reads as TGCGCCAGCAGCCAAGGACAGGGCTCTAATTCACCCCTCCACTTT.

This chain connects TRBV5-6 to TRBJ1-2; no clear D gene. In germline, CDR1 is SGHDT, CDR2 YYEEEE. This CDR3 is built from 13 residues. The germline V and J ends were trimmed by 5 bases and 6 bases, with 14 bases remaining between them. This CDR3 reads CASSPGRRDGYTF. CDR3 nucleotides: TGTGCCAGCAGTCCCGGGCGGCGGGATGGCTACACCTTC.

This CDR3 is CAWRQGSMNTGELFF. The CDR3 coding sequence is TGTGCCTGGAGACAGGGGTCAATGAACACCGGGGAGCTGTTTTTT. The V gene is TRBV30, the J gene TRBJ2-2, with TRBD1 identical over 7 bases. The CDR3 is made up of 15 amino acids. Germline V gene sequence: CDR1 GTSNPN, CDR2 SVGIG (reference sequence). Germline trimming cut 3 bases from V and 1 base from J; bases unmatched to any gene: 5.

The V and J genes are TRBV4-3 and TRBJ2-7; D possibly uses TRBD1 or TRBD2 (6 bases each). V lost 1 base and J lost 3, with 25 bases in between. Germline V gene data show CDR1 as LGHNA and CDR2 as YSLEER. The CDR3 sequence is 19 residues long. The CDR3 sequence is CASSQVYWEDSLGGYEQYF. The DNA for the CDR3 is TGCGCCAGCAGCCAAGTCTATTGGGAGGATTCCTTAGGGGGCTACGAGCAGTACTTC.

This chain connects TRBV19 to TRBJ1-5, with 7 nucleotides matching TRBD1. Germline V CDR1 and CDR2: LNHDA, SQIVND (reference sequence). The CDR3 length is 14 residues. J lost 7 bases, V lost 3 bases, and 6 bases had no gene match. CDR3 sequence (DNA): TGTGCCAGTAGTATGAGGACAGGCCCCCAGCCCCAGCATTTT. Its translation is CASSMRTGPQPQHF.

This chain links TRBV7-6 with TRBJ2-1, with TRBD1 matching over 10 bases. Trimming at V came to 1 base and at J to 0 bases, leaving 0 bases not matched to a gene. The CDR3 is 16 amino acids. Looked up from germline, CDR1 is SGHVS and CDR2 is FNYEAQ. The CDR3 DNA reads as TGTGCCAGCAGCTTAGGGGACAGGGGCTCCTACAATGAGCAGTTCTTC. Translated: CASSLGDRGSYNEQFF.

The chain has TRBV28 and TRBJ2-3; 7 bases fit TRBD2. V dropped 4 bases and J dropped 0; count of bases not matched to a gene: 4. The CDR3 totals 15 residues. Germline CDR1 reads MDHEN; CDR2 reads SYDVKM. The CDR3 DNA is TGTGCCAGCAGTTCGGGGGGAGACAGCACAGATACGCAGTATTTT. Residues: CASSSGGDSTDTQYF. Drawing the rest from reference TRBV28 and TRBJ2-3, the complete variable domain is DVKVTQSSRYLVKRTGEKVFLECVQDMDHENMFWYRQDPGLGLRLIYFSYDVKMKEKGDIPEGYSVSREKKERFSLILESASTNQTSMYLCASSSGGDSTDTQYFGPGTRLTVL.

V is TRBV4-3 and J is TRBJ1-2; unclear D gene. The CDR3 runs 16 residues. V dropped 4 bases and J dropped 0 bases, with 15 bases sitting between them. Looked up from germline, CDR1 is LGHNA and CDR2 is YSLEER. The DNA for the CDR3 is TGCGCCAGCAGCCCCCGCCCAGCTTCTACTAACTATGGCTACACCTTC. It is translated as CASSPRPASTNYGYTF.

J is TRBJ2-7 and V is TRBV1. TRBV1 is a listed pseudogene. CDR3 length: 9 residues. CDR3 protein: CTSSTEQYF. The CDR3 DNA reads TGCACCAGCAGTACGGAGCAGTACTTC.

V usage is TRBV29-1 and J usage is TRBJ2-7, with D hard to call. The CDR3 sequence is 12 residues long. V lost 3 bases and J lost 2, with 8 bases in between. Germline V gene data show CDR1 as SQVTM and CDR2 as ANQGSEA. The CDR3 is CSVESPTYEQYF. The DNA for the CDR3 is TGCAGCGTTGAGTCACCCACCTACGAGCAGTACTTC.